Below are 15 T cell receptor beta chains sequenced from a single sample in a study of T cell responses to AZD1222 COVID-19 vaccine. Method: immunoSEQ multiplex PCR; TCRdb's copy keeps in-frame clones and lacks some. The sample has around 130,000 clones, 93% seen once. Sequenced material: peripheral blood, taken on day 0 of AZD1222 vaccination. These receptors all stem from an adult in good health.

The gene calls are TRBV15 and TRBJ2-1; D might be TRBD1 (8 bases). V gave up 8 bases and J gave up 1 base, with 15 bases separating them. CDR3 length: 15 residues. The germline CDR1 and CDR2 sequences are LNHNV and YYDKDF (reference sequence). The CDR3 bases are TGTGCCACCGACACACAGGGGGGGTCCTACAATGAGCAGTTCTTC. This translates into CATDTQGGSYNEQFF.

The genes are TRBV3-1 (or the pseudogene TRBV3-2) and TRBJ2-1; D unclear. The germline gives CDR1 LGHDT, CDR2 YNNKEL (reference sequence). V lost 4 bases and J 9 bases, leaving 10 bases between the germline ends. This CDR3 has 12 residues. The DNA for the CDR3 is TGTGCCAGCAGCCTCCCCCCAGGTGAGCAGTTCTTC. This sequence encodes CASSLPPGEQFF.

The chain uses TRBV2 and TRBJ2-6, with D possibly matching TRBD1 (5 bases). Trimming took off 10 bases at V and 3 bases at J, with 22 bases between the two ends. From germline, CDR1 is SNHLY and CDR2 FYNNEI. The CDR3 is made up of 17 amino acids. The CDR3 DNA follows: TGTGCCACCAGGGCCCGGGCTGTTCTGGGTGGGGCCAACGTCCTGACTTTC. This sequence encodes CATRARAVLGGANVLTF. The whole variable domain, remainder taken from reference TRBV2 and TRBJ2-6, is EPEVTQTPSHQVTQMGQEVILRCVPISNHLYFYWYRQILGQKVEFLVSFYNNEISEKSEIFDDQFSVERPDGSNFTLKIRSTKLEDSAMYFCATRARAVLGGANVLTFGAGSRLTVL.

Turning to this clone: Sequence at one end of the junction differs from germline and may be a read error. The chain employs TRBV27 and TRBJ2-7, with 11 bases lining up with TRBD2. CDR1 is MNHEY and CDR2 is SMNVEV in the germline V gene (reference sequence). The CDR3 is 14 amino acids. The DNA for the CDR3 is TGTGCCAGCAGGGGGGGGACTAGCGGTCCTACGTTGGTCTTC. It codes for CASRGGTSGPTLVF.

This rearrangement joins TRBV6-2 or TRBV6-3 to TRBJ1-4; D perhaps matches TRBD1 (6 bases). There are 14 residues in the CDR3. CDR1 is MNHEY, CDR2 SVGEGT, per germline. V was trimmed by 2 bases and J by 4 bases, leaving 8 bases between them. The CDR3 region is CASSYGQLNEKLFF. CDR3 coding DNA: TGTGCCAGCAGTTACGGACAGCTTAATGAAAAACTGTTTTTT.

This sequence joins TRBV27 and TRBJ1-5, with TRBD1 matching over 8 bases. CDR1 and CDR2 from the germline V gene are MNHEY and SMNVEV (reference sequence). With 5 bases clipped from V and 6 bases from J, the junction kept 3 bases outside the gene matches. This CDR3 has 13 amino acids. CDR3 DNA: TGTGCCAGCAGTCAGGGGGCTGGTCAGCCCCAGCATTTT. This sequence encodes CASSQGAGQPQHF.

This chain joins TRBV19 and TRBJ2-3; a possible D gene is TRBD2 (6 bases). The V end lost 3 bases, the J end lost 4 bases, and 14 bases lay between the germline ends. The CDR3 loop spans 15 amino acids. Germline V gene sequence: CDR1 LNHDA, CDR2 SQIVND (reference sequence). In DNA form, the CDR3 reads TGTGCCAGTAGTATTGGGTCAGGAGGGGCAGATACGCAGTATTTT. Translated, it gives CASSIGSGGADTQYF.

The gene calls are TRBV30 and TRBJ2-1; TRBD2 might be the D (6 bases). Trimming took off 0 bases at V and 6 bases at J, with 15 bases between the two ends. Germline CDR1 and CDR2: GTSNPN and SVGIG (reference sequence). CDR3 length: 15 amino acids. In DNA form, the CDR3 reads TGTGCCTGGAGTGTACGGGGGTCGTTCCGCAATGAGCAGTTCTTC. Amino acid sequence: CAWSVRGSFRNEQFF.

The rearrangement joins TRBV28 to TRBJ1-2; D gene unclear. This CDR3 region has 13 residues. V lost 3 bases, J lost 8 bases, and 13 bases lay in between. Germline CDR1 reads MDHEN; CDR2 reads SYDVKM. This CDR3 reads CASSFRLTEGYTF. CDR3 bases: TGTGCCAGCAGTTTCCGGCTGACTGAGGGCTACACCTTC.

The CDR3, as DNA: TGCGCCAGCTCTCACGGTGGGCCTGAAGCTTTCTTT. Amino acids: CASSHGGPEAFF. The chain has TRBV5-1 and TRBJ1-1; D not resolved. The CDR3 length is 12 residues. Germline V gene data show CDR1 as SGHRS and CDR2 as YFSETQ. With 7 bases removed from V and 6 bases from J, the gap between germline ends came to 13 bases.

The gene calls are TRBV28 and TRBJ1-5; unclear D gene. The CDR3 runs 16 residues. Trimming stripped 2 bases from V and 7 bases from J, with 18 bases between. Germline CDR1 is MDHEN and CDR2 is SYDVKM. The CDR3 region has the DNA TGTGCCAGCAGTTTACCCGGCCCCCCGGTTATGCAGCCCCAGCATTTT. Encoded protein: CASSLPGPPVMQPQHF.

This clone was detected only a few times. This rearrangement joins TRBV7-8 to TRBJ2-7; 10 nucleotides line up with TRBD2. This CDR3 has 15 amino acids. Germline CDR1 and CDR2: SGHVS and FQNEAQ. V lost 2 bases, J lost 6 bases, and 7 bases stayed unmatched. CDR3 sequence reads: CASSLWLAGVSEQYF. The CDR3 coding sequence is TGTGCCAGCAGCTTATGGCTAGCGGGAGTATCCGAGCAGTACTTC.

The rearrangement links TRBV7-8 to TRBJ1-2; D unresolved. Between the trimmed V and J ends, which lost 2 bases and 8 bases, there was a span of 15 bases. Germline values: CDR1 SGHVS, CDR2 FQNEAQ. The CDR3 is made up of 14 amino acids. As DNA, the CDR3 is TGTGCCAGCAGCTTACTTCGGACGGGGTGGGGCTACACCTTC. Amino acids: CASSLLRTGWGYTF.

The count of this clone is one. The chain is built from TRBV4-2 and TRBJ1-2, with D possibly being TRBD1 (5 bases). V dropped 1 base and J dropped 4 bases, with 16 bases sitting between them. The CDR3 spans 16 residues. From germline, CDR1 is LGHNA and CDR2 YNFKEQ. The CDR3, as DNA: TGTGCCAGCAGCCAAGTTCTGGACATCTGGAGCTATGGCTACACCTTC. As protein: CASSQVLDIWSYGYTF.

The DNA for the CDR3 is TGCAGTGCTTTTACCCCATACGAGCAGTACTTC. Protein product: CSAFTPYEQYF. The chain has TRBV20-1 and TRBJ2-7; D unresolved. The CDR3 sequence is 11 residues long. Between the trimmed V and J ends, which lost 5 bases and 4 bases, there was a span of 9 bases. Germline assignment: CDR1 DFQATT and CDR2 SNEGSKA (reference sequence).